This entry concerns a single T cell receptor (beta chain). These data are taken from a study of T cells expressing NK-cell markers. About the research overall: Sorted CD3+CD56+NKG2C+, CD3+CD56+NKG2C- and CD3+CD56-NKG2C+ T cells supplied TCR beta repertoires. Just one sequenced donor of eight was HCMV-seronegative, while seven were seropositive.

Per germline, CDR1 MNHEY and CDR2 SVGAGI. CDR3 length equals 17 residues. TCRdb reprocessed the 5' RACE reads, with one entry per CDR3 protein and no DNA. The sample table includes a few hundred thousand distinct CDR3 sequences. The clonotype originates from a woman between 50 and 59 years old in good health. The chain uses TRBV6-5 and TRBJ1-2. The material sequenced was blood T cells: a sorted CD56 or NKG2C T cell subset, CD4+ or CD8+ T cells, or bulk PBMC T cells (not recorded which). CDR3 in amino acids: CASSYGGAPFFDYGYTF.